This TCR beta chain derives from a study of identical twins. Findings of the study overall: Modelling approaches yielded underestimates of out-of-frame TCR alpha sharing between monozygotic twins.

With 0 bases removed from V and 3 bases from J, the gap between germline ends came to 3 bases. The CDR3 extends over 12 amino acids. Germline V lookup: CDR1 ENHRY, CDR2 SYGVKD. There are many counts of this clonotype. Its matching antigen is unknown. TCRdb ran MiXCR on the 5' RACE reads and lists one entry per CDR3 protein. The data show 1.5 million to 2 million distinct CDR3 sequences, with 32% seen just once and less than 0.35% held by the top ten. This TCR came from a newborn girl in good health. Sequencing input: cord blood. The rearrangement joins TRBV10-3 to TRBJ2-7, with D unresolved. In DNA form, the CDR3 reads TGTGCCATCAGTGAGTCGAACTACGAGCAGTACTTC. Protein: CAISESNYEQYF.